This entry is about one TCR beta chain. This specimen belongs to a study of blood T cell repertoires in COVID-19. Profiling relied on immunoSEQ multiplex PCR, and the TCRdb table lists in-frame clones only, not all of them. The table has 250,000 or so clones, more than 80% seen once; the top ten hold under 3.5%. The TCR originated in a woman under 40 with active or convalescent COVID-19. Sequencing was carried out using peripheral blood.

The CDR3 region has the DNA TGTGCCAGCAGCTCTACGCGGAACACTGAAGCTTTCTTT. This codes for CASSSTRNTEAFF. The chain is built from TRBV3-1 (or the pseudogene TRBV3-2) and TRBJ1-1; no definite D call. The V gene lost 5 bases and the J gene lost 1 base, with 8 bases spanning the gap. The CDR3 loop spans 13 amino acids. CDR1 and CDR2 from the germline V gene are LGHDT and YNNKEL (reference sequence).